What follows describes a single TCR beta chain. The CDR3 covers 14 residues. Per germline, CDR1 MGHRA and CDR2 YSYEKL. V was clipped by 4 bases and J by 0 bases, with 10 bases between them. cDNA reverse transcribed from extracted RNA served as the sequencing template. The data were produced by immunoSEQ multiplex PCR, yet TCRdb's version contains in-frame clones alone and is incomplete. This table has 100,000 to 150,000 clones, around 45% appearing once. This entry is derived from a study of CD8+ T cells in alopecia areata. The clonotype comes from a human donor with alopecia areata. The sequencing input was NKG2D-low CD8+ T cells sorted from blood. This sequence joins TRBV4-1 and TRBJ2-7; TRBD1 might be the D (5 bases). The CDR3 here is CASSRTSSSYEQYF. CDR3 DNA: TGCGCCAGCAGCCGGACATCGAGCTCCTACGAGCAGTACTTC.